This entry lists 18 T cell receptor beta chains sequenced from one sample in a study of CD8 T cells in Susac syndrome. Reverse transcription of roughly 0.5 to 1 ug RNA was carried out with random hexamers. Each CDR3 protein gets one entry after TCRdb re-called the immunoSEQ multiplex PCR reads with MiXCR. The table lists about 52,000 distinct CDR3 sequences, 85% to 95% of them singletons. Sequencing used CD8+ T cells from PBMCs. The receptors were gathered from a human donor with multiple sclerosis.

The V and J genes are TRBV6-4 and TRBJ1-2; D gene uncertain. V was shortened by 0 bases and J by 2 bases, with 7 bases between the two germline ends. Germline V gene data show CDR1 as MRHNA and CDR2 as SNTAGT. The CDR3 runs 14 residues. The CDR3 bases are TGTGCCAGCAGTGACTCCCCGGAAAACTATGGCTACACCTTC. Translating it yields CASSDSPENYGYTF.

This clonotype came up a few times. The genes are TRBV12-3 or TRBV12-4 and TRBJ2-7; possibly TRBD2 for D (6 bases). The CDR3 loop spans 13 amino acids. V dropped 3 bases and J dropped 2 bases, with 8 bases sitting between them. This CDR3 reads CASSLGGPYEQYF. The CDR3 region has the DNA TGTGCCAGCAGTTTGGGGGGTCCCTACGAGCAGTACTTC.

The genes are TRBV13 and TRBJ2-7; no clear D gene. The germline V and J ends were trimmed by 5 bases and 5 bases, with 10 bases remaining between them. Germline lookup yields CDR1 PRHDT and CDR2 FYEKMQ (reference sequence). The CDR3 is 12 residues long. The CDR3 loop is CASSLLYNEQYF. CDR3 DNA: TGTGCCAGCAGCCTCCTCTATAACGAGCAGTACTTC.

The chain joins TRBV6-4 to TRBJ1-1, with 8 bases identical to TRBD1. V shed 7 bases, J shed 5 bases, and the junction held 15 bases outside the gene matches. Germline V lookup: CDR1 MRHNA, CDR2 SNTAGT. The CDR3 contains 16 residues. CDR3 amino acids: CASTAVDRGWTTEAFF. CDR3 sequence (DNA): TGTGCCAGCACTGCCGTCGACAGGGGATGGACGACTGAAGCTTTCTTT.

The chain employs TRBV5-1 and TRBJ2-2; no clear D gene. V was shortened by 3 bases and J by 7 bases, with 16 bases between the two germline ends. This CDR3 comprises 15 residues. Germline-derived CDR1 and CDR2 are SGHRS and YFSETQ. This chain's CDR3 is CASSSQMKSVGELFF. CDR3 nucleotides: TGCGCCAGCAGCTCTCAAATGAAATCCGTCGGGGAGCTGTTTTTT.

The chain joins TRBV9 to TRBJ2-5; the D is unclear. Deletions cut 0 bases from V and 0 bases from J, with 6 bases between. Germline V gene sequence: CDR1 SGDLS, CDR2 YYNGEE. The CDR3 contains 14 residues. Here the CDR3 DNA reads TGTGCCAGCAGCGTAGATGGACACCAAGAGACCCAGTACTTC. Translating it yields CASSVDGHQETQYF.

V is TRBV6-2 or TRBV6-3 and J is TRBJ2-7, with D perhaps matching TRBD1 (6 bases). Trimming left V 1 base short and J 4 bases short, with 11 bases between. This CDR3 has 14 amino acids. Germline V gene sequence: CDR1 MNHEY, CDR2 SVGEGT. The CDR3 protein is CASSYWGQDYEQYF. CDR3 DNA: TGTGCCAGCAGTTACTGGGGGCAGGATTACGAGCAGTACTTC.

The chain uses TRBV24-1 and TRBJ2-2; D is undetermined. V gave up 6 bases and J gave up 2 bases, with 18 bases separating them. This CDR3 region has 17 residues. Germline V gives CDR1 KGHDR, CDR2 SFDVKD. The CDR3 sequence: CATSSTKGRVNTGELFF. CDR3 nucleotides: TGTGCCACCAGTAGTACAAAAGGACGGGTAAACACCGGGGAGCTGTTTTTT.

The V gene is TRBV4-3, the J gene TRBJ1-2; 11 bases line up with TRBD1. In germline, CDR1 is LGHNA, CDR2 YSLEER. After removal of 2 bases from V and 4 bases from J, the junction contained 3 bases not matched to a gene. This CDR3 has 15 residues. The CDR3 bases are TGCGCCAGCAGCCAACGGACAGGGGGCTTCTATGGCTACACCTTC. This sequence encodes CASSQRTGGFYGYTF.

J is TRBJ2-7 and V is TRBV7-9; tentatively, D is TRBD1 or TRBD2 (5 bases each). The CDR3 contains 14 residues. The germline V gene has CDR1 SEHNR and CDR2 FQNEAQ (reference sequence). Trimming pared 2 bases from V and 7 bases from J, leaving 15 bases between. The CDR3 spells CASSLLGPPWEQYF. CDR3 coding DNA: TGTGCCAGCAGCTTATTGGGACCACCCTGGGAGCAGTACTTC.

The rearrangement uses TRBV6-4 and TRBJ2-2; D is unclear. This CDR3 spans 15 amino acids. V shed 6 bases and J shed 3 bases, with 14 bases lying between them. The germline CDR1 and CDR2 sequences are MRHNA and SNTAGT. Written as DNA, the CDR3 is TGTGCCAGCAGACCCGGGCGACGGGACACCGGGGAGCTGTTTTTT. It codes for CASRPGRRDTGELFF.

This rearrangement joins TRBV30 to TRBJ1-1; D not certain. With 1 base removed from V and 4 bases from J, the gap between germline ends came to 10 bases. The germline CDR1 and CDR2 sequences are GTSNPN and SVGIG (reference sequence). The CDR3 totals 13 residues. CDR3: CAWSDHEGTEAFF. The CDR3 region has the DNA TGTGCCTGGAGTGACCACGAGGGCACTGAAGCTTTCTTT. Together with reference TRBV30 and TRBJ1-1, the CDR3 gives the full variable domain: SQTIHQWPATLVQPVGSPLSLECTVEGTSNPNLYWYRQAAGRGLQLLFYSVGIGQISSEVPQNLSASRPQDRQFILSSKKLLLSDSGFYLCAWSDHEGTEAFFGQGTRLTVV.

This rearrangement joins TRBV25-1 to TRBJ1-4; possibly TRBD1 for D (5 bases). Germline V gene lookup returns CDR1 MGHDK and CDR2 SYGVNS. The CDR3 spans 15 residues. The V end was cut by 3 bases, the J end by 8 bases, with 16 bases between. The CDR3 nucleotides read TGTGCCAGCAGTGACGAGCAGGGCCGACAAGAAAAACTGTTTTTT. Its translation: CASSDEQGRQEKLFF.

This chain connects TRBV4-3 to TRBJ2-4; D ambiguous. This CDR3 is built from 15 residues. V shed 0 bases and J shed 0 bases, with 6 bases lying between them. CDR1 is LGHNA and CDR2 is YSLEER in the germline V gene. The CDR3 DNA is TGCGCCAGCAGCCAAGATGGGCTAGCCAAAAACATTCAGTACTTC. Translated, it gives CASSQDGLAKNIQYF.

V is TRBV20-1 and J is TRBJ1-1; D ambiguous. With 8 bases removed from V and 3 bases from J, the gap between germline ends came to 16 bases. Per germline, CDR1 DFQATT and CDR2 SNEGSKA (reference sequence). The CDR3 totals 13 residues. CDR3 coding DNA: TGCAGTCCCAAGGGAATTTTAGACACTGAAGCTTTCTTT. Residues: CSPKGILDTEAFF.

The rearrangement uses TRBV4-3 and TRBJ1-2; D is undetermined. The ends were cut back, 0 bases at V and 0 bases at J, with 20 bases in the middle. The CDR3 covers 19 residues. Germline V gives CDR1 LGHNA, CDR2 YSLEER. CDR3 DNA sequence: TGCGCCAGCAGCCAAGAATCGGACTGGGCCGTGCCAGCTAACTATGGCTACACCTTC. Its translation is CASSQESDWAVPANYGYTF.

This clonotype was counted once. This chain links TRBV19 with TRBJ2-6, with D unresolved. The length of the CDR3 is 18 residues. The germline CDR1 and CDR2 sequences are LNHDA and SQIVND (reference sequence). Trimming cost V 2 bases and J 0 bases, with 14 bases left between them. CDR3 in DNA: TGTGCCAGTAGTATACACCCGGACGGGTACTCTGGGGCCAACGTCCTGACTTTC. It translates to CASSIHPDGYSGANVLTF.

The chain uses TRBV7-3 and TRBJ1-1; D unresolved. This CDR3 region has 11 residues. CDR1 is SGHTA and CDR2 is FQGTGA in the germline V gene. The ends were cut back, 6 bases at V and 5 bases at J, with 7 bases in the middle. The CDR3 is CASRLLTEAFF. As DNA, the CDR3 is TGTGCCAGCAGGTTACTAACTGAAGCTTTCTTT.